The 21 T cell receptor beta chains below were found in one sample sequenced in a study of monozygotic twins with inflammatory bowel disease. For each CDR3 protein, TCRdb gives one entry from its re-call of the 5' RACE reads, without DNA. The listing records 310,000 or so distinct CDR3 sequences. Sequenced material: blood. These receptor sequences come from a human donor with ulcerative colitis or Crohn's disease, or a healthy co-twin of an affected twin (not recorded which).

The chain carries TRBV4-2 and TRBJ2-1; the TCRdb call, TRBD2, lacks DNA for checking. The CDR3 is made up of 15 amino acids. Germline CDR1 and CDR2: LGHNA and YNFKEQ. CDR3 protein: CASSQRTSPINEQFF.

The CDR3: CASSLTPPGTDSYEQYF. V is TRBV5-1 and J is TRBJ2-7; TCRdb's D call of TRBD1 is untestable without DNA. Germline V gives CDR1 SGHRS, CDR2 YFSETQ. The length of the CDR3 is 17 residues.

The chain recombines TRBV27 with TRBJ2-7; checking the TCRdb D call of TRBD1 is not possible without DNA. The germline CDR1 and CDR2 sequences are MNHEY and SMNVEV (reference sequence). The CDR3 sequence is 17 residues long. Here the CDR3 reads CASSLSMTGPFSYEQYF.

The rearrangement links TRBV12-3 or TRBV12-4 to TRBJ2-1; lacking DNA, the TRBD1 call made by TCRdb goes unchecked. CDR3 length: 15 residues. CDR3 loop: CASSTQGGPYNEQFF.

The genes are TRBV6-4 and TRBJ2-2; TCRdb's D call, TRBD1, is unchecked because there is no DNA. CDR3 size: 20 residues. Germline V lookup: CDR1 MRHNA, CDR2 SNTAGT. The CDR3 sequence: CASKALGQKGSRVLTGELFF.

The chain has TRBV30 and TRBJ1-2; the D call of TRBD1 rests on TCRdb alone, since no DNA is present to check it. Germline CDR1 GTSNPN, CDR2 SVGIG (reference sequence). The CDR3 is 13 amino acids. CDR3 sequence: CAWSRGTSYGYTF.

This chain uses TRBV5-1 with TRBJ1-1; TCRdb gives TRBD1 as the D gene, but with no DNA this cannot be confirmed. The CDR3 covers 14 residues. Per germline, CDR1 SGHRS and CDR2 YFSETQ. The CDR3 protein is CASKPGHSNTEAFF.

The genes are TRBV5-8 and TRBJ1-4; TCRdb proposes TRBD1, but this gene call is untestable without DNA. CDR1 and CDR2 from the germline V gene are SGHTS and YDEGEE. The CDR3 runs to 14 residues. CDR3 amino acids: CASSLVPGSGKLFF.

The CDR3 loop reads CASSPGGANVLTF. The chain carries TRBV18 and TRBJ2-6. CDR1 is KGHSH, CDR2 LQKENI, per germline. The CDR3 has 13 amino acids.

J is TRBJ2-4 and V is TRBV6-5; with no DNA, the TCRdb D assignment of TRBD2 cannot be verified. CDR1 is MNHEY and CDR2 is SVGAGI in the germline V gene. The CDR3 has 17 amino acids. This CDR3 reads CASSYVWGTQPENIQYF.

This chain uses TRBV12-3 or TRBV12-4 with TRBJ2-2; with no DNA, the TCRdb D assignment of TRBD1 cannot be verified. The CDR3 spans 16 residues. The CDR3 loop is CASSGFWGITTGELFF.

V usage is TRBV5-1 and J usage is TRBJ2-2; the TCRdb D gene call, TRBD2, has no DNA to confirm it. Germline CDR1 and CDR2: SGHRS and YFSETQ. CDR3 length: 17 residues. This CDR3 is CASSPSASSGVTGELFF.

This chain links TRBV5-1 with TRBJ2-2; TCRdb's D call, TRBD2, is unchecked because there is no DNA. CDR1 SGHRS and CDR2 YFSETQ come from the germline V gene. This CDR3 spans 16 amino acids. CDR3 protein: CASSSEGFPHTGELFF.

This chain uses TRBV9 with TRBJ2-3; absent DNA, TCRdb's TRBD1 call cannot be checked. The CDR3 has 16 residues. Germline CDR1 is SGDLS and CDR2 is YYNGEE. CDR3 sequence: CASSVQAGAYPDTQYF.

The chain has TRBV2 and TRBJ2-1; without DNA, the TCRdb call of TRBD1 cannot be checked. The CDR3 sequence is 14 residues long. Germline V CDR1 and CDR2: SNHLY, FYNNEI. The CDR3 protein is CATWGEYSYNEQFF.

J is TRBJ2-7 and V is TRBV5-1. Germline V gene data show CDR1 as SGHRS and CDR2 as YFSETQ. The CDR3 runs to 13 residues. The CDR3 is CASSLAGFYEQYF.

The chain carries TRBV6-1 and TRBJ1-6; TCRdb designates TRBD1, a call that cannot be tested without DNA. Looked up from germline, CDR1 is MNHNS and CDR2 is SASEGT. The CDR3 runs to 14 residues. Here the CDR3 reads CASGSGTDNSPLHF.

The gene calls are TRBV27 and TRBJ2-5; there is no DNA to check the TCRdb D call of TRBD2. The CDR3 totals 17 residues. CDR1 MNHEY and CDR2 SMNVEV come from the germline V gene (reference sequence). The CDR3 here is CASSPLPGLADQETQYF.

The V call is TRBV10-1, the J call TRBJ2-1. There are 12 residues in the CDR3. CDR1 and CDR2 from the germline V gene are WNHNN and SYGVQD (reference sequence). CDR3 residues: CASSDPGGEQFF.

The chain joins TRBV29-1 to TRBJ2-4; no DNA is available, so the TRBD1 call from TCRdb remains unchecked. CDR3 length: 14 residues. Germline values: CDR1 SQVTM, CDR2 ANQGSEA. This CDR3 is CSVTGPSAKNIQYF.

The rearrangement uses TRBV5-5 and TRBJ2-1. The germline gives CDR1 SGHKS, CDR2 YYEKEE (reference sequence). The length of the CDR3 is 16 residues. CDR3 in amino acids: CASSLEVDRRRDEQFF.